Listed here are 25 T cell receptor beta chains from one sample, sequenced in a study of T cell clonality in common variable immunodeficiency. Whole-study findings and limits: Common variable immunodeficiency TCR beta sequences reportedly had fewer deletions and N-nucleotide insertions.

Their recognized antigens are unknown. Generated by immunoSEQ multiplex PCR, the TCRdb table keeps only in-frame clones and is missing some. The sample includes about 21,000 clones, none of them occurring once. The sample consisted of peripheral blood mononuclear cells. These TCRs come from a human donor with common variable immunodeficiency.

This clone has just a few counts. The read stops 3 residues short of the end of the CDR3; the missing end is completed from the germline J gene. This sequence joins TRBV2 and TRBJ2-5; 11 bases align to TRBD2. The CDR3 runs 18 residues. V was clipped by 0 bases and J by 2 bases; unmatched bases: 8. CDR1 SNHLY and CDR2 FYNNEI come from the germline V gene. CDR3 sequence: CASSEALGGTSGQETQYF. The sequenced CDR3 bases are TGTGCCAGCAGTGAAGCGCTTGGGGGGACTAGCGGTCAAGAGACC.

This clone has just a few counts. The DNA ends 3 residues before the CDR3 does, and the rest of the CDR3 is filled in from the germline J gene. The chain links TRBV18 to TRBJ2-2, with 9 bases lining up with TRBD1. Germline V gene data show CDR1 as KGHSH and CDR2 as LQKENI. This CDR3 spans 15 amino acids. The CDR3 DNA, read in part, is TGTGCCAGCTCACCCCCGGGACAGGGAGGTCTTTTG. Its protein product is CASSPPGQGGLL. The whole CDR3 region reads CASSPPGQGGLLLFF.

As to this clone: The read ends 3 residues early relative to the CDR3; the germline J gene fills the gap. V usage is TRBV20-1 and J usage is TRBJ2-1; D may be TRBD1 (6 bases). This CDR3 has 14 residues. The germline V gene has CDR1 DFQATT and CDR2 SNEGSKA (reference sequence). V dropped 5 bases and J dropped 3 bases, with 14 bases sitting between them. CDR3 residues: CSASGTKVYNEQFF. CDR3 DNA (partial): TGCAGTGCTTCCGGGACAAAAGTCTACAATGAG.

A word on this clone: The read terminates 3 residues ahead of where the CDR3 ends, so the germline J gene completes it. The chain combines TRBV7-9 with TRBJ1-4; no reliable D call. The CDR3 spans 15 residues. The V gene lost 1 base and the J gene lost 8 bases, with 14 bases spanning the gap. Germline CDR1 SEHNR, CDR2 FQNEAQ (reference sequence). The part of the CDR3 DNA that was read is TGTGCCAGCAGCTTAGTAGGGCCCCCGGTCGAAAAA. Translating gives CASSLVGPPVEK. In full, the CDR3 is CASSLVGPPVEKLFF.

This clone turned up a few times. The read is 3 residues too short to cover the CDR3 end, so that end is filled in from the germline J gene. This rearrangement joins TRBV7-6 to TRBJ2-5, with D possibly being TRBD2 (6 bases). V lost 3 bases and J lost 5, with 19 bases in between. CDR3 length equals 16 residues. Germline V gene lookup returns CDR1 SGHVS and CDR2 FNYEAQ. The CDR3 bases that were read are TGTGCCAGCAGCTTCGGAGGGTTAAGGCCCCTGGAGACC. It is translated as CASSFGGLRPLET. The entire CDR3 protein is CASSFGGLRPLETQYF.

Comment on this clone: The read gets to within 3 residues of the CDR3 end, and the germline J gene fills in the rest. The J gene is TRBJ1-6, the V gene TRBV18, with D tentatively TRBD1 (6 bases). V was cut by 3 bases and J by 2 bases, with 20 bases left in between. The CDR3 contains 19 residues. Germline-derived CDR1 and CDR2 are KGHSH and LQKENI. The CDR3 DNA, read in part, is TGTGCCAGCTCACCTCAACCGGGACAACTAGGGGCCTATAATTCACCC. This translates into CASSPQPGQLGAYNSP. The full-length CDR3 reads as CASSPQPGQLGAYNSPLHF.

This clone was seen a handful of times. The read terminates 3 residues ahead of where the CDR3 ends, so the germline J gene completes it. This sequence joins TRBV19 and TRBJ1-6; unclear D gene. The length of the CDR3 is 15 residues. Per germline, CDR1 LNHDA and CDR2 SQIVND (reference sequence). The V and J ends lost 8 bases and 0 bases respectively, with 11 bases between them. CDR3 in amino acids: CASSYSGSYNSPLHF. The sequenced part of the CDR3 DNA is TGTGCCAGTTCATATTCCGGCTCCTATAATTCACCC.

This clone has a handful of counts. CDR3 loop: CASSFRGGTEAFF. The CDR3 DNA, read in part, is TGTGCCAGCAGCTTCAGGGGTGGGACTGAA. The chain employs TRBV7-2 and TRBJ1-1, with D tentatively TRBD1 (6 bases). The read falls 3 residues short of the CDR3 end, and the missing part is taken from the germline J gene. The V gene lost 3 bases and the J gene lost 5 bases, with 10 bases spanning the gap. The CDR3 consists of 13 residues. CDR1 is SGHTA and CDR2 is FQGNSA in the germline V gene. The whole variable domain, filled in from reference TRBV7-2 and TRBJ1-1, reads GAGVSQSPSNKVTEKGKDVELRCDPISGHTALYWYRQSLGQGLEFLIYFQGNSAPDKSGLPSDRFSAERTGGSVSTLTIQRTQQEDSAVYLCASSFRGGTEAFFGQGTRLTVV.

This clone is medium-sized in the sample. The CDR3 end lies 3 residues beyond the end of the read and is filled in from the germline J gene. V is TRBV24-1 and J is TRBJ2-1; 13 bases line up with TRBD2. J gave up 6 bases and V 2 bases, and 6 bases lay outside the gene matches. The CDR3 covers 17 residues. The germline gives CDR1 KGHDR, CDR2 SFDVKD. The CDR3 DNA, read in part, is TGTGCCACCAGTGATTACACACTAGCGGGGGGGGGCAATGAG. Protein sequence: CATSDYTLAGGGNE. The whole CDR3 reads CATSDYTLAGGGNEQFF.

This clone was picked up a small number of times. The sequenced fragment ends 3 residues before the CDR3 boundary, so the rest is inferred from the germline J gene. The chain couples TRBV19 to TRBJ2-1; the D is unclear. The V end was cut by 5 bases, the J end by 9 bases, with 20 bases between. The germline V gene has CDR1 LNHDA and CDR2 SQIVND (reference sequence). The length of the CDR3 is 15 residues. The CDR3 protein is CASSSLVKASAEQFF. The part of the CDR3 DNA that was read is TGTGCCAGTAGTTCCCTGGTTAAAGCGTCAGCTGAG. The full variable domain, rest sourced from reference TRBV19 and TRBJ2-1, is DGGITQSPKYLFRKEGQNVTLSCEQNLNHDAMYWYRQDPGQGLRLIYYSQIVNDFQKGDIAEGYSVSREKKESFPLTVTSAQKNPTAFYLCASSSLVKASAEQFFGPGTRLTVL.

A few counts support this clone. The read finishes 3 residues shy of the CDR3 end, and the germline J gene is used to complete it. The chain joins TRBV18 to TRBJ2-1, with 9 bases identical to TRBD2. The CDR3 covers 15 residues. Germline V gene data show CDR1 as KGHSH and CDR2 as LQKENI. The ends lost 3 bases at V and 7 bases at J; junction bases unmatched: 7. The CDR3 DNA, read in part, is TGTGCCAGCTCACCCCCCGGGACTAGCAGGAATGAG. Amino acid sequence: CASSPPGTSRNE. The full CDR3 protein is CASSPPGTSRNEQFF.

As concerns this clone: The observed sequence ends 3 residues before the CDR3 terminus, with the missing tail filled in from the germline J gene. The chain couples TRBV7-9 to TRBJ1-5, with D tentatively TRBD1 (6 bases). Germline CDR1 SEHNR, CDR2 FQNEAQ (reference sequence). V was trimmed by 5 bases and J by 3 bases, leaving 14 bases between them. The CDR3 has 15 residues. The covered CDR3 bases are TGTGCCAGCAGCAGCGACAGGTTATACAATCAGCCC. It yields the protein CASSSDRLYNQP. The full CDR3 protein is CASSSDRLYNQPQHF. Full variable domain (rest looked up from reference TRBV7-9 and TRBJ1-5): DTGVSQNPRHKITKRGQNVTFRCDPISEHNRLYWYRQTLGQGPEFLTYFQNEAQLEKSRLLSDRFSAERPKGSFSTLEIQRTEQGDSAMYLCASSSDRLYNQPQHFGDGTRLSIL.

This clone was seen only a few times. The CDR3 protein is CASSLVQPRTQYF. The sequenced CDR3 bases are TGTGCCAGCAGCTTGGTACAGCCAAGGACC. The chain joins TRBV7-2 to TRBJ2-5; D call uncertain. The CDR3 extends 3 residues past the end of the read, so its final part is completed from the germline J gene. V lost 3 bases and J 7 bases, leaving 12 bases between the germline ends. Looked up from germline, CDR1 is SGHTA and CDR2 is FQGNSA. There are 13 residues in the CDR3.

In this sample, this clone turned up a few times. The read gets to within 3 residues of the CDR3 end, and the germline J gene fills in the rest. V and J are TRBV19 and TRBJ1-6; 8 positions match TRBD1. The V segment lost 6 bases and the J segment 5 bases; nucleotides outside the gene matches: 6. The CDR3 is 15 residues long. Germline CDR1 and CDR2: LNHDA and SQIVND (reference sequence). The part of the CDR3 DNA that was read is TGTGCCAGTAGAACGCCGGGACAGGATAATTCACCC. Protein sequence: CASRTPGQDNSP. The CDR3 in its entirety is CASRTPGQDNSPLHF.

A remark on this clone: The CDR3 end lies 3 residues beyond the end of the read and is filled in from the germline J gene. V is TRBV6-2 or TRBV6-3 and J is TRBJ2-5; TRBD2 matches 7 bases. Trimming took 6 bases from V and 1 from J; bases not matched to a gene: 11. CDR1 is MNHEY, CDR2 SVGEGT, per germline. This CDR3 is built from 16 residues. The CDR3 spells CASRYVGLGPQETQYF. CDR3 DNA, as far as it was read: TGTGCCAGCAGATATGTAGGACTAGGACCCCAAGAGACC.

This clone was observed at least ten times. The read ends 3 residues before the CDR3 terminus; that terminus is restored from the germline J gene. V and J are TRBV20-1 and TRBJ2-5; D ambiguous. Trimming removed 3 bases at V and 5 bases at J, with 13 bases between. Germline CDR1 is DFQATT and CDR2 is SNEGSKA (reference sequence). The CDR3 contains 13 residues. The CDR3: CSASIGRWETQYF. CDR3 DNA (partial): TGCAGTGCTAGTATAGGGCGTTGGGAGACC.

This clone came up a few times. Read data end 3 residues before the CDR3 end; the end is taken from the germline J gene. The gene calls are TRBV19 and TRBJ2-3; D is unclear. The CDR3 sequence is 14 residues long. Germline CDR1 LNHDA, CDR2 SQIVND (reference sequence). Trimming pared 6 bases from V and 0 bases from J, leaving 10 bases between. The sequenced part of the CDR3 DNA is TGTGCCAGTAGCCCTCACCAGAGCACAGATACG. This sequence encodes CASSPHQSTDT. The whole CDR3 is CASSPHQSTDTQYF.

Worth noting for this clone: The read finishes 3 residues shy of the CDR3 end, and the germline J gene is used to complete it. This chain connects TRBV7-2 to TRBJ2-3; a weak D match, TRBD2 (6 bases). V was cut by 1 base and J by 0 bases, with 8 bases left in between. CDR1 SGHTA and CDR2 FQGNSA come from the germline V gene. The CDR3 has 15 residues. CDR3 in amino acids: CASSLVGTSTDTQYF. Incomplete CDR3 DNA: TGTGCCAGCAGCTTAGTGGGGACTAGCACAGATACG.

This clone was counted between two and nine times. The read ends 3 residues early relative to the CDR3; the germline J gene fills the gap. V and J are TRBV18 and TRBJ1-2; 7 bases are a match to TRBD1. With 2 bases clipped from V and 6 bases from J, the junction kept 9 bases outside the gene matches. Germline lookup yields CDR1 KGHSH and CDR2 LQKENI. This CDR3 is built from 15 residues. Incomplete CDR3 DNA: TGTGCCAGCTCACCAGGCATCGGGACAGAGGATGGC. As protein: CASSPGIGTEDG. The CDR3 in its entirety is CASSPGIGTEDGYTF. The full variable domain, completed using reference TRBV18 and TRBJ1-2, is NAGVMQNPRHLVRRRGQEARLRCSPMKGHSHVYWYRQLPEEGLKFMVYLQKENIIDESGMPKERFSAEFPKEGPSILRIQQVVRGDSAAYFCASSPGIGTEDGYTFGSGTRLTVV.

This clone has more than one count but fewer than ten. The CDR3 is CASSLERGYNEQFF. Partial CDR3 DNA: TGTGCCAGCAGCTTAGAACGGGGATACAATGAG. The chain recombines TRBV7-2 with TRBJ2-1, with D maybe TRBD2 (5 bases). The sequenced fragment ends 3 residues before the CDR3 boundary, so the rest is inferred from the germline J gene. The CDR3 is made up of 14 amino acids. Looked up from germline, CDR1 is SGHTA and CDR2 is FQGNSA. V was trimmed by 1 base and J by 4 bases, leaving 8 bases between them.

Turning to this clone: The CDR3 is cut off 3 residues early in the read; its end comes from the germline J gene. The rearrangement joins TRBV18 to TRBJ1-1, with D possibly TRBD1 on 5 matching bases. The germline V and J ends were trimmed by 3 bases and 5 bases, with 10 bases remaining between them. CDR1 and CDR2 (germline): KGHSH, LQKENI. This CDR3 contains 13 residues. Partial CDR3 DNA: TGTGCCAGCTCACCGGGGGGGGTTACTGAA. As protein: CASSPGGVTE. In full, the CDR3 reads CASSPGGVTEAFF.

As regards this clone: The CDR3 end lies 3 residues beyond the end of the read and is filled in from the germline J gene. The chain recombines TRBV5-6 with TRBJ2-5, with TRBD1 as a possible D gene (6 bases). Trimming took off 5 bases at V and 4 bases at J, with 18 bases between the two ends. CDR3 length: 15 amino acids. Germline values: CDR1 SGHDT, CDR2 YYEEEE. Partial CDR3 DNA: TGTGCCAGCAGTCGGGACACGGCGCCTGGAGAGACC. It yields the protein CASSRDTAPGET. The entire CDR3 is CASSRDTAPGETQYF.

In this sample, this clone turned up a few times. Coverage ceases 3 residues before the CDR3 finishes, and the germline J gene fills in the end. The chain uses TRBV29-1 and TRBJ2-5; no definite D call. CDR3 size: 11 residues. Per the germline V gene, CDR1 is SQVTM and CDR2 is ANQGSEA. Trimming stripped 5 bases from V and 0 bases from J, with 4 bases between. The covered CDR3 bases are TGCAGCGTTAAGGACCAAGAGACC. Translation: CSVKDQET. The entire CDR3 reads CSVKDQETQYF.

Of note for this clone: The sequence runs out 3 residues before the end of the CDR3; the remainder is reconstructed from the germline J gene. The chain employs TRBV2 and TRBJ2-5; D possibly corresponds to TRBD2 (6 bases). Deletions cut 2 bases from V and 3 bases from J, with 7 bases between. In germline, CDR1 is SNHLY, CDR2 FYNNEI. The CDR3 extends over 13 amino acids. The CDR3 sequence is CASSELAEETQYF. CDR3 DNA (partial): TGTGCCAGCAGTGAATTAGCGGAAGAGACC.

A remark on this clone: Read data end 3 residues before the CDR3 end; the end is taken from the germline J gene. The genes are TRBV7-9 and TRBJ1-1; D may be TRBD1 (6 bases). The CDR3 is 12 amino acids. The V gene's germline CDR1 is SEHNR and CDR2 FQNEAQ (reference sequence). The sequenced part of the CDR3 DNA is TGTGCCAGCAGCCGTGTGGGGACAGAA. The encoded protein is CASSRVGTE. The full CDR3 protein reads CASSRVGTEAFF.